Here is one T cell receptor beta chain with its context. Its antigen is not known. Constant-region reverse primers amplified full-length variable regions, followed by semi-nested Nested Universal Primer A PCR. Each CDR3 protein gets one entry after TCRdb re-called the 5' RACE reads with MiXCR. Counted here are 5,000 or so distinct CDR3 sequences, about 70% occurring once; the ten biggest clones make up 3% to 4%. Whole-study findings and limits: Tumor Treg TCRs overlapped most with tumor naive CD4+ cells.

This CDR3 is 14 amino acids long. Germline CDR1 reads DFQATT; CDR2 reads SNEGSKA (reference sequence). V lost 3 bases and J lost 2, with 12 bases in between. This chain joins TRBV20-1 and TRBJ2-3; D is unresolved. The sequencing input was naive CD4+ T cells sorted from blood. The subset denotes: naive CD4+ T cells, CD4+CD45RA+CD25-. The sequence came from a female donor with breast cancer. The CDR3 DNA sequence: TGCAGTGCTAGGAAAAAGCCAAACACAGATACGCAGTATTTT. Protein: CSARKKPNTDTQYF.